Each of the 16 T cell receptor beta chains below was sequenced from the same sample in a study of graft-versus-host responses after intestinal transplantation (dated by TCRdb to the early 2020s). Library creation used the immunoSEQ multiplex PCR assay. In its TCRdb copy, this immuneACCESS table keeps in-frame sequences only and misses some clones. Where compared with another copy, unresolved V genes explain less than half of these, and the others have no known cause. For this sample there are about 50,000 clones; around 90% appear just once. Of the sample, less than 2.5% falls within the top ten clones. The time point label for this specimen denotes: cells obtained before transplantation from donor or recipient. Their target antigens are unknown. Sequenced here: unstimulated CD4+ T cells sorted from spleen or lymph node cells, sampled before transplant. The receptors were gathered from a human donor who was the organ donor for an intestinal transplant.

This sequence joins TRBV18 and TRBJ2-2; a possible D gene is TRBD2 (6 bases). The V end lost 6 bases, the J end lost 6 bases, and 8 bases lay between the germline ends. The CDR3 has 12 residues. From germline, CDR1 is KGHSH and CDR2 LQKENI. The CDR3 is CASSGGSGELFF. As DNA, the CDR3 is TGTGCCAGCTCTGGAGGGTCCGGGGAGCTGTTTTTT.

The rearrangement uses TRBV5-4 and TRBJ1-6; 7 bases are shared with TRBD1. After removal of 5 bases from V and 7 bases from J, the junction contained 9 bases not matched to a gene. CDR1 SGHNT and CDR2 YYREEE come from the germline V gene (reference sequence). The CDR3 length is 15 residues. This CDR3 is CASRSATGSNSPLHF. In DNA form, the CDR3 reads TGTGCCAGCAGGTCGGCGACAGGGTCAAATTCACCCCTCCACTTT.

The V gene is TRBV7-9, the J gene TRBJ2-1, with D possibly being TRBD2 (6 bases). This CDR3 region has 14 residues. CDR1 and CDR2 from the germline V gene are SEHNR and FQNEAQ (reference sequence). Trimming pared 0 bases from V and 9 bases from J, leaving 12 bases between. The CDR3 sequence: CASSLAEGSPEQFF. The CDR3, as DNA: TGTGCCAGCAGCTTAGCGGAGGGAAGCCCTGAGCAGTTCTTC.

The CDR3 nucleotides are TGTGCCACCAGAAGTAGCGGGAGGGCCTCAGATACGCAGTATTTT. Translating it yields CATRSSGRASDTQYF. This chain links TRBV15 with TRBJ2-3, with 11 nucleotides matching TRBD2. With V trimmed by 6 bases and J by 4 bases, 6 bases remained unmatched. Looked up from germline, CDR1 is LNHNV and CDR2 is YYDKDF (reference sequence). CDR3 size: 15 residues.

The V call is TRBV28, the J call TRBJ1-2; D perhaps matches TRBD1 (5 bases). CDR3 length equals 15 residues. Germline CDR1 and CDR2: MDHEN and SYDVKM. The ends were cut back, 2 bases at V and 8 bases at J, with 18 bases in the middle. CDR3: CASSLSTRAGFGYTF. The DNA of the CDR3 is TGTGCCAGCAGTTTAAGTACGAGGGCAGGGTTCGGCTACACCTTC.

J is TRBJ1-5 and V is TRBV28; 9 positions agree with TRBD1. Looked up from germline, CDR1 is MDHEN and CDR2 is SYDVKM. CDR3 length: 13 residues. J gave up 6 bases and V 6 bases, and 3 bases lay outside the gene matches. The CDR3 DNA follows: TGTGCCAGCAGGGACAGGGGTTTTCAGCCCCAGCATTTT. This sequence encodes CASRDRGFQPQHF.

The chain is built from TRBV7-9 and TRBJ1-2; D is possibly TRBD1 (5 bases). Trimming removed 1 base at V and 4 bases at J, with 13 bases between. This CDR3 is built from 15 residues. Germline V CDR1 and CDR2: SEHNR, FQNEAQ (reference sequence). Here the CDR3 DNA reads TGTGCCAGCAGCTTAGAGTGGCAGGGCGGCTATGGCTACACCTTC. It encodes CASSLEWQGGYGYTF.

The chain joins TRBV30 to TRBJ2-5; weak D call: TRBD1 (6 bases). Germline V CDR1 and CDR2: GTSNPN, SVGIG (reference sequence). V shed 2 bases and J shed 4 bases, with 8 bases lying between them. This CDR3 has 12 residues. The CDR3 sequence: CAWSQGRETQYF. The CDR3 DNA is TGTGCCTGGAGTCAGGGGCGAGAGACCCAGTACTTC.

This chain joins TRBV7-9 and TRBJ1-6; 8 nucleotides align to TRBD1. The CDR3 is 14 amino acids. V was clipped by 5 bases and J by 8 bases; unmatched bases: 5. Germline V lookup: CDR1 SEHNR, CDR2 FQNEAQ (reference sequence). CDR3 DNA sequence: TGTGCCAGCAGCCTTGGACAGGGTGATTCACCCCTCCACTTT. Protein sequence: CASSLGQGDSPLHF. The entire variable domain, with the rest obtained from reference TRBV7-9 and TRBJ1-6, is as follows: DTGVSQNPRHKITKRGQNVTFRCDPISEHNRLYWYRQTLGQGPEFLTYFQNEAQLEKSRLLSDRFSAERPKGSFSTLEIQRTEQGDSAMYLCASSLGQGDSPLHFGNGTRLTVT.

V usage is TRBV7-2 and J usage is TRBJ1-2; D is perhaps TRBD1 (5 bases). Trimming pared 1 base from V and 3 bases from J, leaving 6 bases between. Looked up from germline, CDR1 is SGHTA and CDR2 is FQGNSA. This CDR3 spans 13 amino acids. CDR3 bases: TGTGCCAGCAGCTTAGTCAGGGACTATGGCTACACCTTC. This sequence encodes CASSLVRDYGYTF.

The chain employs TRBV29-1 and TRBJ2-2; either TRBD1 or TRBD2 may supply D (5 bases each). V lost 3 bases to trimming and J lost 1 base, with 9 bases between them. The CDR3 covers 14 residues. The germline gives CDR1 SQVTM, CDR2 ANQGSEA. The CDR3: CSVEGPRNTGELFF. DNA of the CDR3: TGCAGCGTTGAGGGACCTAGGAACACCGGGGAGCTGTTTTTT.

The CDR3 DNA reads as TGCGCCAGCAGCGTTGGACAGCCGAGCTCTGGAAACACCATATATTTT. Its translation is CASSVGQPSSGNTIYF. The J gene is TRBJ1-3, the V gene TRBV5-1, with D possibly matching TRBD1 (6 bases). CDR3 length: 16 amino acids. The germline CDR1 and CDR2 sequences are SGHRS and YFSETQ. V was pared by 4 bases and J by 0 bases, with 14 bases between.

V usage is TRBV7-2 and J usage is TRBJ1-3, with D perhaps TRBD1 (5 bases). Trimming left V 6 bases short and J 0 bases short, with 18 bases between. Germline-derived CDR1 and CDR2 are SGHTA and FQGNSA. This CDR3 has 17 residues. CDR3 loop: CASSYPGGISSGNTIYF. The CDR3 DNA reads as TGTGCCAGCAGTTATCCCGGGGGAATTAGCTCTGGAAACACCATATATTTT.

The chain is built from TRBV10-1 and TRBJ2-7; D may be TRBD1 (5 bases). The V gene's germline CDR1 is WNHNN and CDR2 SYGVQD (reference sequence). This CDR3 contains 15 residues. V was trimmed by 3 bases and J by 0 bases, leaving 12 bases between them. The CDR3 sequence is CASSDGAVPSYEQYF. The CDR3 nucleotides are TGCGCCAGCAGTGATGGGGCAGTTCCCTCCTACGAGCAGTACTTC.

CDR3 sequence reads: CASSPSGNTGELFF. Here the CDR3 DNA reads TGTGCCAGCTCACCCAGCGGAAACACCGGGGAGCTGTTTTTT. The V gene is TRBV18, the J gene TRBJ2-2; possible D gene TRBD2, 5 bases. The CDR3 totals 14 residues. V lost 3 bases, J lost 2 bases, and 7 bases lay in between. Germline V gene lookup returns CDR1 KGHSH and CDR2 LQKENI.

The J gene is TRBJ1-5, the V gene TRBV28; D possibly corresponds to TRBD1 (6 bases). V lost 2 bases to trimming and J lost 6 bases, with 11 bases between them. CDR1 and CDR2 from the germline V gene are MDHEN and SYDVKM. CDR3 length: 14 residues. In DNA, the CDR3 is TGTGCCAGCAGTTTAATTGAGGGGGGTCAGCCCCAGCATTTT. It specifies CASSLIEGGQPQHF.